These 13 T cell receptor beta chains share one sample of origin, sequenced in a study of blood T cell repertoires in COVID-19. Sequenced by immunoSEQ multiplex PCR; TCRdb stores in-frame clones only, minus some. The sample holds over 40,000 clones, about 88% seen once. The specimen was peripheral blood. Receptor source: a human donor in a cohort sampled during active COVID-19.

V and J are TRBV6-5 and TRBJ2-5, with D possibly TRBD2 on 6 matching bases. From germline, CDR1 is MNHEY and CDR2 SVGAGI. V lost 10 bases to trimming and J lost 8 bases, with 17 bases between them. The CDR3 runs 12 residues. The CDR3 bases are TGTGCCACCTCGACTAGGGAGAGAACCCAGTACTTC. Its translation: CATSTRERTQYF.

The V gene is TRBV7-2, the J gene TRBJ2-2, with 7 positions matching TRBD1. The CDR3 runs to 14 residues. Per germline, CDR1 SGHTA and CDR2 FQGNSA. V dropped 3 bases and J dropped 6; count of bases not matched to a gene: 4. This chain's CDR3 is CASSFGQGAGELFF. The CDR3 coding sequence is TGTGCCAGCAGCTTTGGCCAGGGGGCCGGGGAGCTGTTTTTT.

The J gene is TRBJ2-7, the V gene TRBV4-2, with D possibly TRBD1 on 5 matching bases. CDR1 LGHNA and CDR2 YNFKEQ come from the germline V gene. The CDR3 length is 14 residues. V lost 1 base and J lost 2, with 9 bases in between. In nucleotides, the CDR3 is TGTGCCAGCAGCCAAGGGCAGGGAACCTACGAGCAGTACTTC. Translated: CASSQGQGTYEQYF.

This clone is labeled medium-sized (0.01 to 0.1%). This chain uses TRBV19 with TRBJ2-7; TRBD1 matches at 8 bases. Germline V gives CDR1 LNHDA, CDR2 SQIVND (reference sequence). The V and J ends lost 3 bases and 2 bases, in that order; junction bases with no gene match: 6. This CDR3 region has 15 residues. CDR3 in amino acids: CASSIGQGGTYEQYF. The CDR3 region has the DNA TGTGCCAGTAGTATCGGACAGGGTGGAACCTACGAGCAGTACTTC.

The V and J genes are TRBV6-5 and TRBJ2-1, with 9 bases that match TRBD2. Germline V gene sequence: CDR1 MNHEY, CDR2 SVGAGI. CDR3 size: 15 residues. After removal of 2 bases from V and 10 bases from J, the junction contained 9 bases not matched to a gene. The CDR3: CASSYGGLAKGEQFF. The CDR3 nucleotides read TGTGCCAGCAGTTACGGAGGACTAGCGAAAGGAGAGCAGTTCTTC.

For the CDR3, the DNA is TGTGCCAGCTCACTCAACAGGGGTGAGACCCAGTACTTC. Residues: CASSLNRGETQYF. J is TRBJ2-5 and V is TRBV18; 7 nucleotides match TRBD1. The CDR3 loop spans 13 amino acids. The germline V gene encodes CDR1 KGHSH and CDR2 LQKENI. J was trimmed by 5 bases and V by 4 bases; bases with no gene match: 4.

V and J are TRBV5-4 and TRBJ1-5; TRBD1 is a possible D gene (5 bases). This CDR3 region has 14 residues. Trimming took off 5 bases at V and 2 bases at J, with 11 bases between the two ends. CDR1 SGHNT and CDR2 YYREEE come from the germline V gene (reference sequence). The CDR3 DNA follows: TGTGCCAGCAGTCTAGCGGGGGGCAATCAGCCCCAGCATTTT. It encodes CASSLAGGNQPQHF.

The chain combines TRBV5-6 with TRBJ1-5; maybe TRBD1 (5 bases). V was pared by 4 bases and J by 4 bases, with 15 bases between. Germline lookup yields CDR1 SGHDT and CDR2 YYEEEE. CDR3 size: 15 residues. The CDR3 region has the DNA TGTGCCAGCAGCCTATGGGGGGAAGGAAATCAGCCCCAGCATTTT. Its translation: CASSLWGEGNQPQHF.

The rearrangement links TRBV6-2 or TRBV6-3 to TRBJ2-4; 12 bases fit TRBD2. V dropped 6 bases and J dropped 0; count of bases not matched to a gene: 21. CDR1 MNHEY and CDR2 SVGEGT come from the germline V gene. The length of the CDR3 is 22 residues. The DNA of the CDR3 is TGTGCCAGCAGCCGGGGGGGACTAGCGGGCCTCTTAGAGAGACTAGCCAAAAACATTCAGTACTTC. Its protein product is CASSRGGLAGLLERLAKNIQYF.

The J gene is TRBJ2-1, the V gene TRBV24-1, with 9 bases lining up with TRBD1. CDR1 and CDR2 from the germline V gene are KGHDR and SFDVKD. V was pared by 1 base and J by 5 bases, with 2 bases of the junction left unmatched. The CDR3 covers 15 residues. Here the CDR3 reads CATSDFGQGNNEQFF. The CDR3 DNA is TGTGCCACCAGTGATTTCGGACAGGGGAACAATGAGCAGTTCTTC.

This clone was seen a handful of times. J is TRBJ2-5 and V is TRBV5-4, with D possibly TRBD2 on 5 matching bases. V lost 0 bases, J lost 2 bases, and 17 bases lay in between. Germline values: CDR1 SGHNT, CDR2 YYREEE (reference sequence). This CDR3 spans 17 amino acids. CDR3 nucleotide sequence: TGTGCCAGCAGCTTGGGAGGAGGACGCTTTGGGCAAGAGACCCAGTACTTC. Translated: CASSLGGGRFGQETQYF.

This chain uses TRBV11-2 with TRBJ2-6, with D possibly being TRBD2 (5 bases). Trimming removed 3 bases at V and 0 bases at J, with 15 bases between. CDR3 length: 18 residues. The germline CDR1 and CDR2 sequences are SGHAT and FQNNGV. Here the CDR3 DNA reads TGTGCCAGCAGCTTCGGCCGGGGAGTTTACTCTGGGGCCAACGTCCTGACTTTC. It yields the protein CASSFGRGVYSGANVLTF.

This chain joins TRBV27 and TRBJ2-3; TRBD2 is a possible D gene (5 bases). Trimming pared 0 bases from V and 2 bases from J, leaving 9 bases between. Germline V lookup: CDR1 MNHEY, CDR2 SMNVEV (reference sequence). The CDR3 has 15 residues. As DNA, the CDR3 is TGTGCCAGCAGTTTATCAGGGCGGGTCACAGATACGCAGTATTTT. Amino acids: CASSLSGRVTDTQYF.